The 20 T cell receptor beta chains below were found in one sample sequenced in a study of T-cell memory formation after mild COVID-19. MiXCR, run by TCRdb on the 5' RACE reads, gives a single entry per CDR3 protein. The sample lists fewer than 700,000 distinct CDR3 sequences; about a sixth were seen once. Input material: PBMCs or a T cell subset sorted from them (not recorded which). The receptors shown here come from an adult woman who had mild COVID-19 (a few samples of this study predate the infection). Cell type and time point are not known.

The chain joins TRBV7-2 to TRBJ2-7; TRBD2 matches at 9 bases. CDR1 and CDR2 from the germline V gene are SGHTA and FQGNSA. The length of the CDR3 is 15 residues. V lost 8 bases, J lost 2 bases, and 10 bases stayed unmatched. CDR3 bases: TGTGCCAGCTCGGAATGGCTAGCGGGAACCTACGAGCAGTACTTC. Translation: CASSEWLAGTYEQYF.

This clonotype occurred a few times. Written as DNA, the CDR3 is TGTGCCAGCACCCCCGTGGGACTAGCGGGGGGGGAGGACCAAGAGACCCAGTACTTC. As protein: CASTPVGLAGGEDQETQYF. V is TRBV2 and J is TRBJ2-5; 16 bases line up with TRBD2. The ends lost 7 bases at V and 0 bases at J; junction bases unmatched: 11. This CDR3 is 19 amino acids long. Germline V gives CDR1 SNHLY, CDR2 FYNNEI.

Many counts were recorded for this clonotype. The gene calls are TRBV20-1 and TRBJ2-3; 8 bases are shared with TRBD2. This CDR3 is built from 14 residues. CDR1 is DFQATT, CDR2 SNEGSKA, per germline (reference sequence). V lost 3 bases, J lost 1 base, and 3 bases stayed unmatched. The CDR3 coding sequence is TGCAGTGCTAGCAGCGGGAGTCGCACAGATACGCAGTATTTT. Encoded protein: CSASSGSRTDTQYF.

The chain has TRBV9 and TRBJ2-7; a weak D match, TRBD1 (6 bases). Germline V gene sequence: CDR1 SGDLS, CDR2 YYNGEE. The V gene lost 4 bases and the J gene lost 2 bases, with 16 bases spanning the gap. The CDR3 has 15 residues. The CDR3 nucleotides read TGTGCCAGCAGCTCCTCCTCTCAGGGGCCCTACGAGCAGTACTTC. It encodes CASSSSSQGPYEQYF.

The genes are TRBV7-2 and TRBJ2-7; TRBD2 matches 9 bases. Germline V gene sequence: CDR1 SGHTA, CDR2 FQGNSA. The ends lost 1 base at V and 1 base at J; junction bases unmatched: 11. The CDR3 loop spans 18 amino acids. The CDR3 sequence: CASSLVVSGRGFSYEQYF. The CDR3, as DNA: TGTGCCAGCAGCTTAGTCGTTAGCGGGAGAGGGTTTTCCTACGAGCAGTACTTC.

V is TRBV27 and J is TRBJ2-7; 7 bases agree with TRBD2. This CDR3 region has 13 residues. V shed 1 base and J 4 bases; nucleotides not matched to a gene: 1. Looked up from germline, CDR1 is MNHEY and CDR2 is SMNVEV (reference sequence). CDR3 amino acids: CASSLLGGYEQYF. The CDR3 DNA reads TGTGCCAGCAGTTTATTGGGAGGGTACGAGCAGTACTTC.

The gene calls are TRBV5-1 and TRBJ1-2, with D unresolved. This CDR3 region has 14 residues. Per germline, CDR1 SGHRS and CDR2 YFSETQ. Trimming stripped 2 bases from V and 3 bases from J, with 11 bases between. CDR3 coding DNA: TGCGCCAGCAGCTTAGGTTCAGCGGACTATGGCTACACCTTC. Protein: CASSLGSADYGYTF.

This clonotype occurred many times. This rearrangement joins TRBV27 to TRBJ2-1; 10 bases align to TRBD2. This CDR3 has 15 amino acids. Trimming at V came to 5 bases and at J to 4 bases, leaving 5 bases not matched to a gene. Germline V gene data show CDR1 as MNHEY and CDR2 as SMNVEV (reference sequence). CDR3 in amino acids: CASSPASGGYNEQFF. In DNA, the CDR3 is TGTGCCAGCAGTCCAGCTAGCGGGGGATACAATGAGCAGTTCTTC.

The chain joins TRBV5-1 to TRBJ1-6; no reliable D call. The germline gives CDR1 SGHRS, CDR2 YFSETQ. This CDR3 contains 16 residues. The V and J ends lost 4 bases and 1 base respectively, with 12 bases between them. This CDR3 reads CASSPELGSYNSPLHF. The CDR3 nucleotides are TGCGCCAGCAGCCCAGAGTTGGGTTCCTATAATTCACCCCTCCACTTT.

This clonotype came up a few times. The gene calls are TRBV5-1 and TRBJ1-4; 9 bases are a match to TRBD1. CDR1 is SGHRS and CDR2 is YFSETQ in the germline V gene. Losses at the gene ends were 4 bases for V and 7 bases for J; bases not matched to a gene: 17. CDR3 length equals 18 residues. CDR3 loop: CASSTGQGLLGSVEKLFF. CDR3 bases: TGCGCCAGCAGCACGGGACAGGGACTACTCGGCAGCGTTGAAAAACTGTTTTTT.

This clonotype was seen a handful of times. CDR3 in amino acids: CASSGDRLAYEQYF. CDR3 nucleotide sequence: TGCGCCAGCAGCGGGGACAGGTTGGCCTACGAGCAGTACTTC. The rearrangement joins TRBV5-1 to TRBJ2-7, with TRBD1 matching over 8 bases. CDR1 and CDR2 from the germline V gene are SGHRS and YFSETQ. The CDR3 spans 14 residues. V was pared by 4 bases and J by 2 bases, with 5 bases of the junction left unmatched.

This clonotype was recorded a few times. The V gene is TRBV30, the J gene TRBJ2-5, with no clear D. This CDR3 is 11 amino acids long. Trimming shortened V by 2 bases and J by 5 bases, and 6 bases separated the two germline ends. Germline V gene sequence: CDR1 GTSNPN, CDR2 SVGIG (reference sequence). The CDR3 region is CAWSTPETQYF. In DNA form, the CDR3 reads TGTGCCTGGAGTACACCTGAGACCCAGTACTTC.

This clonotype was counted a few times. The rearrangement uses TRBV24-1 and TRBJ2-7, with D tentatively TRBD1 (5 bases). Germline CDR1 and CDR2: KGHDR and SFDVKD. Trimming removed 3 bases from V and 3 bases from J, with 5 bases in between. This CDR3 region has 12 residues. CDR3 nucleotide sequence: TGTGCCACCAGTGATGACAGCTACGAGCAGTACTTC. It translates to CATSDDSYEQYF.

V and J are TRBV18 and TRBJ2-7; TRBD2 agrees at 9 bases. Per germline, CDR1 KGHSH and CDR2 LQKENI. The length of the CDR3 is 13 residues. V gave up 5 bases and J gave up 5 bases; unmatched junction bases: 4. The CDR3 spells CASSVIAGDEQYF. The DNA of the CDR3 is TGTGCCAGCTCAGTCATAGCGGGGGACGAGCAGTACTTC.

The CDR3: CASGAASQETQYF. CDR3 sequence (DNA): TGTGCCAGCGGTGCGGCTTCCCAAGAGACCCAGTACTTC. This chain links TRBV7-9 with TRBJ2-5, with D uncertain. The V end lost 8 bases, the J end lost 1 base, and 11 bases lay between the germline ends. The CDR3 extends over 13 amino acids. CDR1 and CDR2 (germline): SEHNR, FQNEAQ (reference sequence).

The chain recombines TRBV7-6 with TRBJ2-7; D may be TRBD1 (6 bases). Germline CDR1 is SGHVS and CDR2 is FNYEAQ. V lost 3 bases and J 3 bases, leaving 21 bases between the germline ends. There are 17 residues in the CDR3. CDR3: CASSFSPTAGQFYEQYF. The CDR3 DNA reads as TGTGCCAGCAGCTTCTCCCCCACCGCTGGACAGTTCTACGAGCAGTACTTC. The whole variable domain, filled in from reference TRBV7-6 and TRBJ2-7, reads GAGVSQSPRYKVTKRGQDVALRCDPISGHVSLYWYRQALGQGPEFLTYFNYEAQQDKSGLPNDRFSAERPEGSISTLTIQRTEQRDSAMYRCASSFSPTAGQFYEQYFGPGTRLTVT.

This clonotype was observed a few times. The V gene is TRBV4-1, the J gene TRBJ2-1; 12 bases align to TRBD2. CDR1 and CDR2 (germline): MGHRA, YSYEKL. The CDR3 sequence is 15 residues long. The ends lost 3 bases at V and 6 bases at J; junction bases unmatched: 3. The CDR3 loop is CASSHPSGGANEQFF. The CDR3 coding sequence is TGCGCCAGCAGCCACCCTAGCGGGGGGGCCAATGAGCAGTTCTTC.

This clonotype was picked up a small number of times. The V call is TRBV6-5, the J call TRBJ1-6; D gene ambiguous. CDR1 is MNHEY and CDR2 is SVGAGI in the germline V gene. The length of the CDR3 is 15 residues. V lost 4 bases and J lost 0, with 7 bases in between. The CDR3 DNA follows: TGTGCCAGCAGTTCAACCACCTCCTATAATTCACCCCTCCACTTT. Protein product: CASSSTTSYNSPLHF.

A few counts support this clonotype. The V and J genes are TRBV19 and TRBJ2-1, with D hard to call. The CDR3 extends over 9 amino acids. Germline CDR1 LNHDA, CDR2 SQIVND (reference sequence). The V end lost 11 bases, the J end lost 15 bases, and 14 bases lay between the germline ends. For the CDR3, the DNA is TGTGCCGCCAACTGGGGTATGTTCTTC. Protein product: CAANWGMFF.

The V and J genes are TRBV10-3 and TRBJ2-7, with TRBD2 as a possible D gene (5 bases). Germline V gene sequence: CDR1 ENHRY, CDR2 SYGVKD. Deletions cut 5 bases from V and 4 bases from J, with 9 bases between. The CDR3 has 12 residues. CDR3 bases: TGTGCCATCAGTCGGGAAAGGTACGAGCAGTACTTC. Its translation is CAISRERYEQYF.